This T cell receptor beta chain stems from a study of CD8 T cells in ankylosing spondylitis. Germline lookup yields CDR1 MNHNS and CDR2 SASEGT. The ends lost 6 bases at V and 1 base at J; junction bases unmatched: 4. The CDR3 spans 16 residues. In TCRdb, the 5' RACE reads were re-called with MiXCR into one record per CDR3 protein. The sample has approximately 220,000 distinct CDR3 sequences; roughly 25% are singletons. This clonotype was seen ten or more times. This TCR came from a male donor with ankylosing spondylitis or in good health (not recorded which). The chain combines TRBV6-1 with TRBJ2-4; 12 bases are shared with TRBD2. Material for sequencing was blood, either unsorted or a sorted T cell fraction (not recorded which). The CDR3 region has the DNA TGTGCCAGCAGCCGTGGACTAGCGGGGGCCAAAAACATTCAGTACTTC. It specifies CASSRGLAGAKNIQYF.